The rows below give T cell receptor beta chains drawn from one sample of a study of monozygotic twins with inflammatory bowel disease. With the 5' RACE reads reprocessed, TCRdb shows one record per CDR3 protein and no DNA. This table holds around 380,000 distinct CDR3 sequences. Source material: blood. The source of these receptors is a human donor with ulcerative colitis or Crohn's disease, or a healthy co-twin of an affected twin (not recorded which). Both conserved end residues are part of each CDR3.

J gene | V gene | CDR3 protein
TRBJ1-5 | TRBV20-1 | CSARKDRGVSNQPQHF
TRBJ1-2 | TRBV2 | CASRDILNYGYTF
TRBJ1-1 | TRBV24-1 | CATSEGGPEAFF
TRBJ2-2 | TRBV13 | CASSPRGAVTGELFF
TRBJ2-2 | TRBV5-1 | CASSLVAATGELFF
TRBJ1-1 | TRBV18 | CASSPPEWNTEAFF
TRBJ1-1 | TRBV18 | CASSPFGETFGAFF
TRBJ2-7 | TRBV13 | CASSLGQVYYEQYF
TRBJ2-7 | TRBV7-2 | CASSPGPGRLGYEQYF
TRBJ2-2 | TRBV28 | CASRTGSGRFSGELFF
TRBJ2-7 | TRBV9 | CASSVVSRGFSYEQYF
TRBJ1-1 | TRBV6-1 | CASRGRERDTEAFF
TRBJ1-6 | TRBV7-2 | CASRPGTGPPLHF
TRBJ1-5 | TRBV5-8 | CASSGGQGTNQPQHF
TRBJ1-1 | TRBV19 | CASPPGPYIIDEAFF
TRBJ1-1 | TRBV7-9 | CASSPARIEAFF
TRBJ2-7 | TRBV10-3 | CAISPGVEQYF
TRBJ2-1 | TRBV4-2 | CASSQEVGRVDNEQFF
TRBJ2-7 | TRBV2 | CASRAGTASYEQYF
TRBJ2-7 | TRBV5-1 | CASSLGQGTVEQYF
TRBJ2-1 | TRBV7-6 | CASSPVSGIDEQFF
TRBJ2-5 | TRBV28 | CASSLFKTSGRQETQYF
TRBJ2-7 | TRBV4-1 | CASSQSRLAGGNSYEQYF
TRBJ2-7 | TRBV7-8 | CASSLGDSGVYEQYF
TRBJ1-2 | TRBV5-1 | CASRSDRVGSANYGYTF
TRBJ1-1 | TRBV7-3 | CASSETGGGVNTEAFF
TRBJ1-2 | TRBV6-2/TRBV6-3 | CASSGPARHYTF
TRBJ2-1 | TRBV12-3/TRBV12-4 | CASSRRRIVSYNEQFF
TRBJ2-1 | TRBV20-1 | CSAKQGAAAYEQFF
TRBJ2-5 | TRBV6-1 | CASRPSGWGETQYF
TRBJ1-3 | TRBV10-3 | CAIDNRDGNTIYF
TRBJ1-4 | TRBV12-3/TRBV12-4 | CASSLVRGIEKLFF
TRBJ2-7 | TRBV9 | CASSVDPSYEQYF
TRBJ1-4 | TRBV4-3 | CASSQGASGSTGQKLFF
TRBJ2-7 | TRBV7-9 | CASSVTGYEQYF
TRBJ1-4 | TRBV12-3/TRBV12-4 | CASSQDRVNEKLFF
TRBJ1-5 | TRBV6-4 | CASRAYGGLSNQPQHF
TRBJ1-5 | TRBV28 | CASSSGQHEVSRNQPQHF
TRBJ2-5 | TRBV5-1 | CASSLGGTGIQETQYF
TRBJ1-5 | TRBV20-1 | CSAQRGQSNQPQHF
TRBJ2-3 | TRBV5-1 | CASSETSRSTDTQYF
TRBJ2-5 | TRBV5-1 | CASSLDASREETQYF
TRBJ1-5 | TRBV6-5 | CASSYTSTGSYSNQPQHF
TRBJ1-1 | TRBV6-6 | CASNPGQGNTEAFF
TRBJ2-1 | TRBV5-6 | CASSPGTATYNEQFF
TRBJ1-2 | TRBV20-1 | CSAREETGLGYTF
TRBJ1-6 | TRBV5-1 | CASSLTGTGGSPLHF
TRBJ2-7 | TRBV27 | CASRERTSGPVYF
TRBJ2-4 | TRBV5-1 | CASSTPGEREYF
TRBJ2-4 | TRBV20-1 | CSASGRILTELKNIQYF
TRBJ1-4 | TRBV5-1 | CASSRGQLGREKLFF
TRBJ2-2 | TRBV19 | CASSTRQGAGTGELFF
TRBJ1-1 | TRBV7-9 | CASSLYGDRQAFF